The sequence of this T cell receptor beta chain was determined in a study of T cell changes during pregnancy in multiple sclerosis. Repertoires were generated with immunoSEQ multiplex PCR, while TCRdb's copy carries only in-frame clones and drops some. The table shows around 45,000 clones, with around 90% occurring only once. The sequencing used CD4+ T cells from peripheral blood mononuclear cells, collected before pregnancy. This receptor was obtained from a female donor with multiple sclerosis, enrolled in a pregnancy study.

DNA for the CDR3: TGTGCCTGGAGTGTAGGGGCTAGCGCGACTCAGTTCTTC. Amino acid sequence: CAWSVGASATQFF. This rearrangement joins TRBV30 to TRBJ2-1, with a weak D call TRBD2 (6 bases). Trimming took off 0 bases at V and 13 bases at J, with 16 bases between the two ends. The CDR3 consists of 13 residues. Germline V CDR1 and CDR2: GTSNPN, SVGIG (reference sequence). The whole variable domain, filled in from reference TRBV30 and TRBJ2-1, reads SQTIHQWPATLVQPVGSPLSLECTVEGTSNPNLYWYRQAAGRGLQLLFYSVGIGQISSEVPQNLSASRPQDRQFILSSKKLLLSDSGFYLCAWSVGASATQFFGPGTRLTVL.